These 9 T cell receptor beta chains were all obtained from the same sample, sequenced in a study of cytomegalovirus exposure and HLA in healthy donors. Both 60 Vbeta primers and 13 Jbeta primers went into the PCR. Libraries were prepared by immunoSEQ multiplex PCR; TCRdb keeps only in-frame clonotypes and omits some of them. This sample carries about 110,000 clones, 83% of them seen once, and the ten largest clones take over 5%. The sequencing sample was made of PBMCs. All receptors come from a man aged 18 to 30 in good health and CMV-seronegative.

In its sample, this clone was seen once. The chain is built from TRBV28 and TRBJ1-1, with 7 bases that match TRBD1. CDR3 size: 14 residues. V shed 5 bases and J 0 bases; nucleotides not matched to a gene: 3. CDR1 is MDHEN, CDR2 SYDVKM, per germline. CDR3 region: CASSRDRVNTEAFF. CDR3 in DNA: TGTGCCAGCAGTCGCGACAGGGTGAACACTGAAGCTTTCTTT.

Only a few counts were recorded for this clone. The junction departs from the called germline gene at one end, perhaps through a read error. Here the CDR3 reads CASSYPSSSEQYF. As DNA, the CDR3 is TGTGCCAGCAGTTACCCCTCTTCCTCCGAGCAGTACTTC. V and J are TRBV6-6 and TRBJ2-7; D is unresolved. This CDR3 is 13 amino acids long. CDR1 is MNHNY, CDR2 SVGAGI, per germline (reference sequence).

The genes are TRBV18 and TRBJ2-7; 12 bases are shared with TRBD2. Germline assignment: CDR1 KGHSH and CDR2 LQKENI. CDR3 size: 17 residues. The J segment lost 5 bases and the V segment lost 3 bases, leaving 11 bases of the junction unmatched. The CDR3 nucleotides read TGTGCCAGCTCACCCCCCCTAGGACTAGCGGGAAGGAACGAGCAGTACTTC. Its protein product is CASSPPLGLAGRNEQYF.

The V and J genes are TRBV10-3 and TRBJ2-7; D perhaps matches TRBD1 (5 bases). The ends were cut back, 2 bases at V and 2 bases at J, with 10 bases in the middle. The CDR3 totals 14 residues. Germline values: CDR1 ENHRY, CDR2 SYGVKD. CDR3 region: CAISETRAAYEQYF. CDR3 in DNA: TGTGCCATCAGTGAGACCAGGGCGGCCTACGAGCAGTACTTC.

The chain employs TRBV28 and TRBJ1-5, with D uncertain. Germline V gene lookup returns CDR1 MDHEN and CDR2 SYDVKM. This CDR3 has 13 amino acids. Trimming cost V 6 bases and J 0 bases, with 6 bases left between them. In nucleotides, the CDR3 is TGTGCCAGCAGGAGGGATAGCAATCAGCCCCAGCATTTT. Its translation is CASRRDSNQPQHF.

The chain carries TRBV5-6 and TRBJ2-5; D not certain. Trimming removed 0 bases from V and 2 bases from J, with 8 bases in between. The CDR3 consists of 14 residues. Germline V gives CDR1 SGHDT, CDR2 YYEEEE. CDR3 nucleotides: TGTGCCAGCAGCTTGGCACAGCTACAAGAGACCCAGTACTTC. It is translated as CASSLAQLQETQYF.

This rearrangement joins TRBV4-3 to TRBJ2-7, with a possible D match to TRBD2 (6 bases). The CDR3 is 16 amino acids. The V gene's germline CDR1 is LGHNA and CDR2 YSLEER. Trimming stripped 1 base from V and 0 bases from J, with 13 bases between. CDR3 loop: CASSQGAGGSSYEQYF. DNA for the CDR3: TGCGCCAGCAGCCAAGGAGCTGGGGGGAGCTCCTACGAGCAGTACTTC.

The chain joins TRBV4-1 to TRBJ2-2, with 7 nucleotides matching TRBD1. The trim removed 2 bases at V and 0 bases at J, leaving 3 bases unmatched. Germline CDR1 MGHRA, CDR2 YSYEKL. This CDR3 is 16 amino acids long. The CDR3, as DNA: TGCGCCAGCAGCCAAAGGACAGGCCCGAACACCGGGGAGCTGTTTTTT. As protein: CASSQRTGPNTGELFF.

A word on this clone: The junction does not match germline at one end; this may be a read error. The chain recombines TRBV4-1 with TRBJ2-6; D ambiguous. From germline, CDR1 is MGHRA and CDR2 YSYEKL. This CDR3 comprises 16 residues. CDR3 region: CASSQDGNSGANVLTF. The CDR3 DNA reads as TGTGCCAGCAGCCAAGATGGCAACTCTGGGGCCAACGTCCTGACTTTC.